This passage covers 7 T cell receptor beta chains from one sample sequenced in a study of blood T cells in healthy people across ages. Next came a second PCR, run for about 7 to 12 cycles, which used a sample-barcoded 5' primer along with a J-beta primer mix. Via MiXCR, TCRdb re-called the 5' RACE reads, giving one row per CDR3 protein. The table records 2 million or so distinct CDR3 sequences, about 50% of them present only once. The sequencing input was blood. These receptors all come from a middle-aged woman in good health.

The rearrangement joins TRBV18 to TRBJ2-5; 15 bases are a match to TRBD2. The CDR3 length is 15 residues. In germline, CDR1 is KGHSH, CDR2 LQKENI. Losses at the gene ends were 8 bases for V and 3 bases for J; bases not matched to a gene: 4. The CDR3 region has the DNA TGTGCCAGCCGGACTAGCGGGGGGGCCAAAGAGACCCAGTACTTC. Protein sequence: CASRTSGGAKETQYF.

The CDR3, as DNA: TGCAGTTTCCAGATTGCAACTAATGAAAAACTGTTTTTT. This gives the protein CSFQIATNEKLFF. The gene calls are TRBV20-1 and TRBJ1-4; D remains unclear. Germline values: CDR1 DFQATT, CDR2 SNEGSKA (reference sequence). Between the trimmed V and J ends, which lost 8 bases and 0 bases, there was a span of 10 bases. CDR3 length: 13 residues.

The chain joins TRBV20-1 to TRBJ1-6, with TRBD1 identical over 8 bases. Germline V gene sequence: CDR1 DFQATT, CDR2 SNEGSKA (reference sequence). The CDR3 loop spans 13 amino acids. J lost 9 bases, V lost 6 bases, and 7 bases had no gene match. For the CDR3, the DNA is TGCAGTGCAATCGGGACAGGTGGTTCACCCCTCCACTTT. Translated: CSAIGTGGSPLHF.

This clonotype has just a few counts. This chain joins TRBV28 and TRBJ2-1; D possibly uses TRBD1 or TRBD2 (6 bases each). Trimming removed 6 bases from V and 9 bases from J, with 12 bases in between. The germline V gene encodes CDR1 MDHEN and CDR2 SYDVKM. This CDR3 spans 12 amino acids. CDR3 sequence reads: CASRGGLSEQFF. The DNA for the CDR3 is TGTGCCAGCAGAGGGGGGCTTTCTGAGCAGTTCTTC.

The sample holds a few counts of this clonotype. CDR3 region: CASSIMGIGETQYF. The DNA for the CDR3 is TGTGCCAGCAGTATTATGGGCATTGGAGAGACCCAGTACTTC. This chain uses TRBV27 with TRBJ2-5; D is ambiguous. CDR3 size: 14 residues. The V end was cut by 5 bases, the J end by 4 bases, with 14 bases between. The germline gives CDR1 MNHEY, CDR2 SMNVEV (reference sequence).

This chain joins TRBV20-1 and TRBJ2-3, with 14 positions matching TRBD2. The V gene's germline CDR1 is DFQATT and CDR2 SNEGSKA (reference sequence). The V and J ends lost 4 bases and 2 bases, in that order; junction bases with no gene match: 8. The CDR3 spans 17 residues. The CDR3 protein is CSATGTSGRANTDTQYF. Written as DNA, the CDR3 is TGCAGTGCTACCGGGACTAGCGGGAGAGCAAACACAGATACGCAGTATTTT.

V and J are TRBV29-1 and TRBJ2-4, with D tentatively TRBD1 or TRBD2 (6 bases each). The end of the DNA aligns better with TRBJ2-7, so the J call may be wrong. Germline V CDR1 and CDR2: SQVTM, ANQGSEA. The CDR3 consists of 12 residues. Here the CDR3 reads CSVMRGAYEQYF. CDR3 bases: TGCAGCGTTATGAGGGGGGCCTACGAGCAGTACTTC.